Sequencing of this T cell receptor beta chain was carried out in a study of cytomegalovirus exposure and HLA in healthy donors. With 60 Vbeta and 13 Jbeta primers, the PCR was carried out. Sequenced by immunoSEQ multiplex PCR; TCRdb stores in-frame clones only, minus some. In the table there are approximately 150,000 clones, around 69% of which are singletons. The CDR3 is 17 residues long. CDR1 and CDR2 (germline): WSHSY, SAAADI. The germline V and J ends were trimmed by 5 bases and 4 bases, with 21 bases remaining between them. This chain joins TRBV10-2 and TRBJ2-1, with D possibly matching TRBD2 (7 bases). Sequences were obtained from PBMCs. The sequence was collected from a man aged 55-75 years in good health and CMV-seronegative. The CDR3 here is CASSLSGGGSLYNEQFF. The CDR3 nucleotides read TGCGCCAGCAGTCTTAGTGGGGGCGGGAGCCTATACAATGAGCAGTTCTTC.